Below are 14 T cell receptor beta chains sequenced from a single sample in a study of CD8 T cells in Susac syndrome. With random hexamers, reverse transcription was performed on roughly 0.5 to 1 ug of RNA. TCRdb recomputed calls from the immunoSEQ multiplex PCR reads with MiXCR, one row per CDR3 protein. This sample has 170,000 or so distinct CDR3 sequences, with 90% to 95% found just once. Input material: CD4+ T cells from PBMCs. The receptors derive from a human donor with Susac syndrome.

V and J are TRBV13 and TRBJ1-1; D is possibly TRBD1 (6 bases). Deletions cut 0 bases from V and 5 bases from J, with 13 bases between. Germline loops: CDR1 PRHDT, CDR2 FYEKMQ (reference sequence). CDR3 size: 15 residues. CDR3 in amino acids: CASSLGGGAGTEAFF. In nucleotides, the CDR3 is TGTGCCAGCAGCTTAGGGGGGGGCGCGGGTACTGAAGCTTTCTTT.

The chain links TRBV30 to TRBJ1-6; tentative D call: TRBD1 (6 bases). This CDR3 has 15 residues. Looked up from germline, CDR1 is GTSNPN and CDR2 is SVGIG (reference sequence). Trimming shortened V by 0 bases and J by 8 bases, and 14 bases separated the two germline ends. Here the CDR3 DNA reads TGTGCCTGGAGTGTACGAACAGGGAGGCATTCACCCCTCCACTTT. Translating gives CAWSVRTGRHSPLHF.

The V call is TRBV27, the J call TRBJ2-6; no firm D call. V was clipped by 0 bases and J by 4 bases, with 4 bases between them. The CDR3 length is 14 residues. Germline V gene sequence: CDR1 MNHEY, CDR2 SMNVEV (reference sequence). In DNA form, the CDR3 reads TGTGCCAGCAGTTTATCGTTCGGGGCCAACGTCCTGACTTTC. It yields the protein CASSLSFGANVLTF.

V usage is TRBV20-1 and J usage is TRBJ1-1; 9 positions agree with TRBD1. The germline CDR1 and CDR2 sequences are DFQATT and SNEGSKA (reference sequence). The CDR3 consists of 16 residues. V was pared by 6 bases and J by 1 base, with 12 bases of the junction left unmatched. CDR3 loop: CSAKDRGGRRNTEAFF. The CDR3 DNA follows: TGCAGTGCCAAGGACAGGGGAGGAAGGAGGAACACTGAAGCTTTCTTT.

The chain uses TRBV6-2 or TRBV6-3 and TRBJ2-1, with 10 bases fitting TRBD1. The CDR3 totals 15 residues. V lost 6 bases to trimming and J lost 6 bases; unmatched junction nucleotides: 8. Germline V gene lookup returns CDR1 MNHEY and CDR2 SVGEGT. DNA for the CDR3: TGTGCCAGCAGACTGGACAGGGGGGGGACCAATGAGCAGTTCTTC. Protein sequence: CASRLDRGGTNEQFF.

This clonotype has a single count. This chain uses TRBV19 with TRBJ1-5; D is ambiguous. Trimming cost V 3 bases and J 5 bases, with 11 bases left between them. Germline V gene sequence: CDR1 LNHDA, CDR2 SQIVND (reference sequence). CDR3 length: 14 amino acids. CDR3 loop: CASSMGRAYQPQHF. The DNA for the CDR3 is TGTGCCAGTAGTATGGGCCGAGCTTATCAGCCCCAGCATTTT.

The chain recombines TRBV5-4 with TRBJ1-2; no clear D gene. V dropped 1 base and J dropped 1 base, with 8 bases sitting between them. Germline CDR1 reads SGHNT; CDR2 reads YYREEE (reference sequence). CDR3 length: 14 amino acids. CDR3 in DNA: TGTGCCAGCAGCTTGACAGATAATAACTATGGCTACACCTTC. Protein: CASSLTDNNYGYTF.

The sample holds one count of this clonotype. The V and J genes are TRBV6-5 and TRBJ1-6; D is perhaps TRBD1 (6 bases). Germline V gene data show CDR1 as MNHEY and CDR2 as SVGAGI. V gave up 2 bases and J gave up 5 bases, with 13 bases separating them. CDR3 length: 16 amino acids. The CDR3 here is CASSYVRQEDNSPLHF. In DNA form, the CDR3 reads TGTGCCAGCAGTTACGTTCGACAGGAGGATAATTCACCCCTCCACTTT.

V is TRBV20-1 and J is TRBJ2-7; D is possibly TRBD2 (7 bases). Looked up from germline, CDR1 is DFQATT and CDR2 is SNEGSKA (reference sequence). V dropped 5 bases and J dropped 0 bases, with 20 bases sitting between them. The CDR3 loop spans 16 amino acids. The CDR3 DNA is TGCAGTGCTTTAGTAGGGGGGGCACTCCCCTCCTACGAGCAGTACTTC. Protein sequence: CSALVGGALPSYEQYF.

This chain joins TRBV5-5 and TRBJ2-7; TRBD1 aligns across 8 bases. J lost 2 bases, V lost 3 bases, and 10 bases had no gene match. Germline V gives CDR1 SGHKS, CDR2 YYEKEE (reference sequence). The CDR3 is 16 residues long. In nucleotides, the CDR3 is TGTGCCAGCAGCTGGGCTACGGGACAGGACGCCTACGAGCAGTACTTC. Its translation is CASSWATGQDAYEQYF.

The chain combines TRBV5-4 with TRBJ1-6; D is possibly TRBD1 (5 bases). The CDR3 has 15 amino acids. Trimming removed 0 bases from V and 6 bases from J, with 10 bases in between. Germline V CDR1 and CDR2: SGHNT, YYREEE (reference sequence). This CDR3 is CASSLAGTANSPLHF. The CDR3 bases are TGTGCCAGCAGCTTGGCCGGGACTGCTAATTCACCCCTCCACTTT.

The chain combines TRBV25-1 with TRBJ1-6; D is uncertain. The germline CDR1 and CDR2 sequences are MGHDK and SYGVNS. The CDR3 has 13 amino acids. V was clipped by 2 bases and J by 13 bases, with 12 bases between them. CDR3 residues: CASSELLLAPLHF. CDR3 coding DNA: TGTGCCAGCAGTGAACTCCTCCTTGCTCCCCTCCACTTT.

The V gene is TRBV29-1, the J gene TRBJ2-7; the D gene is possibly TRBD1 (6 bases). The CDR3 runs to 14 residues. V was shortened by 5 bases and J by 2 bases, with 16 bases between the two germline ends. Per germline, CDR1 SQVTM and CDR2 ANQGSEA. Here the CDR3 DNA reads TGCAGCGTTCAAACAGGGTTCGCACCCTACGAGCAGTACTTC. The encoded protein is CSVQTGFAPYEQYF.

The chain is built from TRBV7-6 and TRBJ1-4; TRBD1 aligns across 9 bases. The germline CDR1 and CDR2 sequences are SGHVS and FNYEAQ. J was trimmed by 8 bases and V by 5 bases; bases with no gene match: 6. This CDR3 is built from 14 residues. DNA for the CDR3: TGTGCCAGCAGCCTCGGACAGGGGTCGGAAAAACTGTTTTTT. Protein sequence: CASSLGQGSEKLFF.